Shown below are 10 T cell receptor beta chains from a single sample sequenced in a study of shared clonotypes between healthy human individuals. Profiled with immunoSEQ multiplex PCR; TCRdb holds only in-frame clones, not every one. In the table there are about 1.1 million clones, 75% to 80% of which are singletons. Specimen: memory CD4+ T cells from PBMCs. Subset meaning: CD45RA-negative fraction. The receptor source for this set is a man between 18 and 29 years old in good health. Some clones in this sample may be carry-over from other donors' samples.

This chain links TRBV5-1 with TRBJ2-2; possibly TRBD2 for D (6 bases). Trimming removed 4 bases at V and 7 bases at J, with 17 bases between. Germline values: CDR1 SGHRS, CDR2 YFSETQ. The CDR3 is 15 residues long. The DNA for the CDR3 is TGCGCCAGCAGCCTCGGGACTGTTCAGAGCGGGGAGCTGTTTTTT. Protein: CASSLGTVQSGELFF.

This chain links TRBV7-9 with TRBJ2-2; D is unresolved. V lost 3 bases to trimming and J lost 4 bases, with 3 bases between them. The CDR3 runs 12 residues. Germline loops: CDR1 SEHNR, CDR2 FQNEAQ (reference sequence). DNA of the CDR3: TGTGCCAGCAGCTTTCCCACCGGGGAGCTGTTTTTT. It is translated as CASSFPTGELFF.

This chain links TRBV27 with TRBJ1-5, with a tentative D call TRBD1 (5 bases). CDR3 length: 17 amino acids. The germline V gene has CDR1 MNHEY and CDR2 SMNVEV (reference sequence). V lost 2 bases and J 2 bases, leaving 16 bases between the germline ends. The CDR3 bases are TGTGCCAGCAGTTTAGCCAGGACACTTTTGGGCAATCAGCCCCAGCATTTT. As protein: CASSLARTLLGNQPQHF.

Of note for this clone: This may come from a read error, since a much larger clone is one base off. CDR3 region: CASSPTSGSYEQYF. In DNA, the CDR3 is TGTGCCAGCAGCCCGACTAGCGGGAGTTACGAGCAGTACTTC. V and J are TRBV11-2 and TRBJ2-7; 12 bases agree with TRBD2. V lost 5 bases, J lost 4 bases, and 3 bases stayed unmatched. Germline V CDR1 and CDR2: SGHAT, FQNNGV. The CDR3 has 14 residues. Using reference TRBV11-2 and TRBJ2-7 for the parts outside the CDR3, the full variable domain is EAGVAQSPRYKIIEKRQSVAFWCNPISGHATLYWYQQILGQGPKLLIQFQNNGVVDDSQLPKDRFSAERLKGVDSTLKIQPAKLEDSAVYLCASSPTSGSYEQYFGPGTRLTVT.

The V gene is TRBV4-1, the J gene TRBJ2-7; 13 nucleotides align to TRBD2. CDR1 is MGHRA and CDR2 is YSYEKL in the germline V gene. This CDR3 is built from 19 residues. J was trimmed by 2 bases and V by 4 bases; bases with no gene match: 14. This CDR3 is CASSRSPGGLAGITYEQYF. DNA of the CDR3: TGCGCCAGCAGCCGCTCGCCGGGGGGACTAGCGGGAATAACCTACGAGCAGTACTTC.

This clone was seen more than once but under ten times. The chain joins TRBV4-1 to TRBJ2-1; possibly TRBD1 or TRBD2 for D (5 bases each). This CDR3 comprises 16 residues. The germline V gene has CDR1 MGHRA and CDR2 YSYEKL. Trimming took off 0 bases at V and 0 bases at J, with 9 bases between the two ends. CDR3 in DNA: TGCGCCAGCAGCCAAGATCCGGGGCCCTCCTACAATGAGCAGTTCTTC. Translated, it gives CASSQDPGPSYNEQFF.

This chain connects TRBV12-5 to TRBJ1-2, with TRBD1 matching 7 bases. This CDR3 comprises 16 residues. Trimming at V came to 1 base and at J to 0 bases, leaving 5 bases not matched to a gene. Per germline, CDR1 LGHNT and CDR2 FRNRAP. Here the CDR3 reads CASGLGGQYSNYGYTF. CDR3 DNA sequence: TGTGCTAGTGGTTTGGGGGGACAGTATTCTAACTATGGCTACACCTTC.

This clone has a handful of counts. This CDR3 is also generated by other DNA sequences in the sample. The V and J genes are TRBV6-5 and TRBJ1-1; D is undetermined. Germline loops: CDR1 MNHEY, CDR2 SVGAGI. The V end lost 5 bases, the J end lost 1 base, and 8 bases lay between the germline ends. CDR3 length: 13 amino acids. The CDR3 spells CASSLNRNTEAFF. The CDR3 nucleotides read TGTGCCAGCAGTCTCAACAGGAACACTGAAGCTTTCTTT.

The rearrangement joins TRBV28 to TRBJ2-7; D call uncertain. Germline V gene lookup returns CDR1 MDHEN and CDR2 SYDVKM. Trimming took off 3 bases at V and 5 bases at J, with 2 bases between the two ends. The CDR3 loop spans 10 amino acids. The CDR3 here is CASSFHEQYF. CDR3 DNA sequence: TGTGCCAGCAGTTTCCACGAGCAGTACTTC.

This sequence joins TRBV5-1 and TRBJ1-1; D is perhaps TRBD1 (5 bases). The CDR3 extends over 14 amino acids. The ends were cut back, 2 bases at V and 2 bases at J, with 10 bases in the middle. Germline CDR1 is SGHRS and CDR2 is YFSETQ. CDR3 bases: TGCGCCAGCAGCTTAGGGGCCGTCAACACTGAAGCTTTCTTT. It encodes CASSLGAVNTEAFF.